A selection of T cell receptor beta chains follows, all from one sample in a study of cytomegalovirus exposure and HLA in healthy donors. The repertoire was sequenced with immunoSEQ multiplex PCR; TCRdb's copy has only in-frame clones and lacks some. The sample has some 69,000 clones, just under 95% seen once; the top ten hold about 4%. The sequencing sample was made of PBMCs. The receptors stem from a man between 18 and 29 years old in good health and CMV-seropositive. Both conserved end residues are part of each CDR3. Each record gives: V gene, CDR3 protein.

TRBV6-5,CASSPDSNTGELFF
TRBV29-1,CSVGEGNLNTEAFF
TRBV6-1,CASSEARGNPLNEQFF
TRBV6-1,CASLRDRYNEQFF
TRBV6-1,CASRARGQTEAFF
TRBV11-2,CASSLAGQGSQPQHF
TRBV11-2,CASSSGQGWVIGNQPQHF
TRBV7-2,CASSRDRSSYEQYF
TRBV7-9,CASSSTGTYEQYF
TRBV6-1,CASSLLGGAGEQYF
TRBV5-1,CASSLFTSSDHNNEQFF
TRBV10-3,CAIRPGQNNYGYTF
TRBV19,CASSKRGTYEQYF
TRBV6-1,CASSPSSGGDTQYF
TRBV28,CASSTVVGYTF
TRBV28,CASSYTIGTGGNEQFF
TRBV28,CASSLDRGYYNEQFF
TRBV28,CASSTTGGASQPQHF
TRBV7-8,CASSPLKGLVGYEQYF
TRBV15,CATSRDREATNEKLFF
TRBV19,CASSSYRGEGNQPQHF
TRBV5-4,CASSQYRGGDTEAFF
TRBV28,CASRNLRGTAAYEQYF
TRBV9,CASSLRDRDEKLFF
TRBV4-1,CASSQGSQGNQPQHF
TRBV7-8,CASSLVSGSRNIQYF
TRBV6-5,CATKDRGLYGYTF
TRBV10-3,CAISVQGNTEAFF
TRBV4-3,CASGQEANTEAFF
TRBV28,CASSLSGLEEKLFF
TRBV7-2,CASSLAGQGTQYF
TRBV5-1,CASRPLWARDNEQFF
TRBV7-9,CASSPDRGRFFYGYTF
TRBV28,CASSGTGGETGELFF
TRBV4-1,CASSQDRREFYNEQFF
TRBV2,CASSEEKSDTEAFF
TRBV12-5,CASGLVVGPGHRTEPLHF
TRBV29-1,CSVEDGQNEQFF
TRBV29-1,CSVAQGGYEQYF
TRBV29-1,CSAVRTAANTEAFF
TRBV7-2,CASSLGQGDYGYTF
TRBV21-1,CASSNEAGVMNTEAFF
TRBV27,CASSQGGGTDTQYF
TRBV28,CASFGLAGIREEQFF
TRBV4-3,CASSQEWASGITYNEQFF
TRBV5-4,CASSLGQGVNSPLHF
TRBV29-1,CSVETSGGASDTQYF
TRBV7-3,CASSQAQGVSAGYTF
TRBV27,CASSARGIGNTIYF
TRBV18,CASSPPGRGYEQYF